A selection of T cell receptor beta chains follows, all from one sample in a study of blood T cell repertoires in COVID-19. Sequencing was performed with immunoSEQ multiplex PCR; in TCRdb, only in-frame clones are kept and a portion is missing. Among some 340,000 clones listed, 90% to 95% were seen once. Sample: PBMCs or T cells enriched from blood (not recorded which). The receptors were gathered from a woman aged 25 to 39 who had been exposed to COVID-19. Each CDR3 is given with its conserved first and last residue. A D gene is named only where the DNA matches it firmly.

j_gene	d_gene	v_gene	CDR3nt	CDR3aa
TRBJ2-2	.	TRBV4-1	TGCGCCAGCCAACGACTTTACACCGGGGAGCTGTTTTTT	CASQRLYTGELFF
TRBJ2-4	.	TRBV10-2	TGCGCCAGCAGTGTGACAGAAAACATTCAGTACTTC	CASSVTENIQYF
TRBJ2-5	.	TRBV20-1	TGCAGTGGAGCGAAGGAGACCCAGTACTTC	CSGAKETQYF
TRBJ2-2	TRBD1	TRBV29-1	TGCAGCGTTGCGGGACAGGGATACACCGGGGAGCTGTTTTTT	CSVAGQGYTGELFF
TRBJ2-3	.	TRBV7-2	TGTGCCAGCAGCTTAGGCGGCACAGATACGCAGTATTTT	CASSLGGTDTQYF
TRBJ2-7	TRBD1	TRBV9	TGTGCCAGCAGCATCTCCCCTGAGACAGGGGTCTACGAGCAGTACTTC	CASSISPETGVYEQYF
TRBJ2-6	TRBD1	TRBV18	TGTGCCAGCTCACCCTTCGACAGGGCCTCTGGGGCCAACGTCCTGACTTTC	CASSPFDRASGANVLTF
TRBJ2-2	TRBD2	TRBV5-4	TGTGCCAGCAGCTTCCGGGGACTAGCAGCCGGGGAGCTGTTTTTT	CASSFRGLAAGELFF
TRBJ1-1	.	TRBV7-6	TGTGCCAGCAGCTTGGAGAGTTTAGACAGGCTTATGAACACTGAAGCTTTCTTT	CASSLESLDRLMNTEAFF
TRBJ1-3	.	TRBV28	TGTGCCAGCAGGACGCTAAAATCGACAGGCTCTGGAAACACCATATATTTT	CASRTLKSTGSGNTIYF